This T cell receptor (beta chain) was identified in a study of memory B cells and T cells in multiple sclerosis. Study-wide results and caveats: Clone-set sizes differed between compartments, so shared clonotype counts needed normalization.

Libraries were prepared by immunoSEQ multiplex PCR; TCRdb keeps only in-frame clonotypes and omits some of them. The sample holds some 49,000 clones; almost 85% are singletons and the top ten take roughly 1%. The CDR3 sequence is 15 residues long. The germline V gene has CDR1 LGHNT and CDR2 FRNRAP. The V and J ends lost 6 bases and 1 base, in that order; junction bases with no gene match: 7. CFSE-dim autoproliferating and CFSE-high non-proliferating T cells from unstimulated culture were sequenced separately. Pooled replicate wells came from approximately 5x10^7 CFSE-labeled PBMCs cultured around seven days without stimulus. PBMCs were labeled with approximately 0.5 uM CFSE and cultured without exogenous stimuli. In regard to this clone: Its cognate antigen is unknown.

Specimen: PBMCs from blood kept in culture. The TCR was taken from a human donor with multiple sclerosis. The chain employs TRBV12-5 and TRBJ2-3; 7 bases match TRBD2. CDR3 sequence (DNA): TGTGCTAGTGGCCTCGGGGGGTTTGGCACAGATACGCAGTATTTT. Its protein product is CASGLGGFGTDTQYF.